The entry below describes one TCR beta chain. The target of this receptor is not known. Per-base quality was not reported, and no clone a single base away is much larger than it. This specimen belongs to a study of OX40 agonist ivuxolimab in advanced cancers. As for the study more broadly: Ivuxolimab, which targeted the costimulatory receptor OX40 (CD134), was an agonistic, fully human IgG2 monoclonal antibody. Intravenous ivuxolimab was administered to patients every 2 weeks at six dose levels: 0.01, 0.1, 0.3, 1.5, 3 and 10 mg/kg. Of the roughly 53 patients in dose escalation, some 19 had hepatocellular carcinoma, some 15 had melanoma, 9 had renal cell carcinoma and 9 had head and neck cancer. A male proportion of roughly 85% and a mean age of approximately 58 years, ranging from 23 to 79, were recorded for the dose-escalation cohort. Patients were allowed to have had prior anti-PD-1, anti-PD-L1 or anti-CTLA-4 therapy, and about 40% of the dose-escalation patients had been treated with checkpoint inhibitors. Three dose-escalation patients achieved partial responses, one with hepatocellular carcinoma and two with cutaneous melanoma. The purpose of peripheral TCRbeta sequencing was to test whether ivuxolimab changed TCR sequence diversity and led to clonal T-cell expansion. The paper describes the monotherapy dose-escalation part (N of about 54 patients) of the phase I trial of ivuxolimab. Study-wide findings and limitations: Partial responders in the 0.1-3.0 mg/kg groups had among the lowest normalized peripheral clonal expansion, especially among CD8+ T cells. Low levels of normalized T-cell clonal expansion were also shown by some nonresponding patients. Clonal expansion of both CD4+ and CD8+ blood T cells was observed from baseline to week 6 at doses 0.1 to 3.0 mg/kg. On average, CD8+ T cells showed more expanded clones than CD4+ T cells after ivuxolimab. The antigen specificity of the peripheral T cells that underwent clonal expansion was not determined.

The trial excluded patients who had a history of autoimmune disease or were on systemic immunosuppression. Peripheral blood for TCR sequencing was drawn from every dose cohort at baseline, at cycle 4 day 1 and at cycle 7 day 1. Samples came from an open-label, multicenter, first-in-human phase I dose-escalation trial of ivuxolimab. Adults with locally advanced or metastatic melanoma, renal cell carcinoma, hepatocellular carcinoma or head and neck squamous cell carcinoma were enrolled in the trial. Before TCR sequencing, CD4+ T cells and CD8+ T cells from peripheral blood were sorted into separate populations. For sequencing of the TCRbeta CDR3 region, genomic DNA was extracted from the sorted cells. TCRbeta CDR3 regions were sequenced using the immunoSEQ Assay. Sourced from immuneACCESS, this table was stored by TCRdb with only in-frame sequences that have V and J called. A share of the clones is absent; for the studies checked, an unresolved V gene accounts for under half, and the remainder has no known explanation. This sample comprises 50,000 to 70,000 clones, about 91% of them detected only once. Together, the top ten hold less than 5% of the sample.

The TCR comes from an adult with an advanced solid tumor such as melanoma, head and neck, liver or kidney cancer. This sample comprised CD4+ or CD8+ T cells sorted from blood, obtained in a trial of the OX40 agonist ivuxolimab.

CDR3 reads: CASGLDRNTGELFF. The sequenced DNA is TGTGCCAGCGGCTTGGACAGGAACACCGGGGAGCTGTTTTTT. This chain joins TRBV28 to TRBJ2-2; 6 matching bases give a weak D call of TRBD1. Trimming takes 8 bases from V and 1 base from J, and the germline ends sit 11 bases apart. The germline V gene supplies CDR1 MDHEN and CDR2 SYDVKM. The CDR3 goes from the cysteine to the phenylalanine over 14 residues. Only the CDR3 DNA stays, 42 bases, in frame from base 1.